The 5 T cell receptor beta chains listed next were all sequenced from one sample in a study of T cell repertoires in cytomegalovirus infection. TCRdb re-called the reads with MiXCR, one entry per CDR3 protein. The sample yields about 310,000 distinct CDR3 sequences, around 9.1% seen once. Material: PBMCs. The source is a human donor in good health (CMV status not recorded). Some clones in this sample may be carry-over from other donors' samples.

Remarks on this clonotype: This may be a read error: a much more frequent sequence differs by one nucleotide. V gene TRBV20-1 combines with J gene TRBJ2-1, with no clear D. The DNA end lines up better with TRBJ2-7; the J call may be wrong. From germline, CDR1 is DFQATT and CDR2 SNEGSKA (reference sequence). The CDR3 extends over 10 amino acids. In nucleotides, the CDR3 is TGCAGTGCTAGAGAGAATGAGCAGTACTTC. Translation gives CSARENEQYF.

This clonotype was seen a handful of times. The J gene is TRBJ1-1, the V gene TRBV20-1; D not resolved. V was trimmed by 0 bases and J by 2 bases, leaving 13 bases between them. The germline gives CDR1 DFQATT, CDR2 SNEGSKA (reference sequence). The CDR3 has 15 residues. The CDR3 sequence is CSARDPSWLNTEAFF. The CDR3 DNA reads as TGCAGTGCTAGAGATCCATCCTGGTTAAACACTGAAGCTTTCTTT.

In its sample, this clonotype was seen many times. This chain uses TRBV28 with TRBJ2-4, with D unclear. The CDR3 spans 14 residues. Per germline, CDR1 MDHEN and CDR2 SYDVKM. Trimming left V 4 bases short and J 6 bases short, with 13 bases between. This CDR3 is CASSSGPGGNIQYF. For the CDR3, the DNA is TGTGCCAGCAGTTCGGGCCCGGGTGGAAACATTCAGTACTTC.

This clonotype was seen many times. The V gene is TRBV18, the J gene TRBJ2-3; no clear D gene. The length of the CDR3 is 14 residues. V gave up 3 bases and J gave up 0 bases, with 7 bases separating them. Germline V gene data show CDR1 as KGHSH and CDR2 as LQKENI. The CDR3, as DNA: TGTGCCAGCTCACCCGGCAGAAGCACAGATACGCAGTATTTT. It is translated as CASSPGRSTDTQYF.

This clonotype was found many times. J is TRBJ2-7 and V is TRBV5-1; D uncertain. Trimming cost V 0 bases and J 7 bases, with 11 bases left between them. The CDR3 runs to 13 residues. Germline V gene data show CDR1 as SGHRS and CDR2 as YFSETQ. The chain's CDR3 is CASSLAPEVEQYV. The CDR3 DNA sequence: TGCGCCAGCAGCTTGGCCCCAGAAGTGGAGCAGTACGTC.